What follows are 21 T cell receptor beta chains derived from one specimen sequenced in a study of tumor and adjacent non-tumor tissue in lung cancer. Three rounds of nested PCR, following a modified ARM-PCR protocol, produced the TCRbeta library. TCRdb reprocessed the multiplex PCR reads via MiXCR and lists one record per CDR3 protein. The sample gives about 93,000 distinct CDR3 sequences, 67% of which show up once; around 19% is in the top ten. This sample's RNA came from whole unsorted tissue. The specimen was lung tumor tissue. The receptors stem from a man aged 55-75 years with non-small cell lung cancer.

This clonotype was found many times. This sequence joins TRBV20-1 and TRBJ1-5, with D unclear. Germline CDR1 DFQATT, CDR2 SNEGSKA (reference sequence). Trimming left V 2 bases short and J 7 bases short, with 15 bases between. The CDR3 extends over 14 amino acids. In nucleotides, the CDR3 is TGCAGTGCTAGAATGGGGTTGGGGATGCAGCCCCAGCATTTT. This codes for CSARMGLGMQPQHF.

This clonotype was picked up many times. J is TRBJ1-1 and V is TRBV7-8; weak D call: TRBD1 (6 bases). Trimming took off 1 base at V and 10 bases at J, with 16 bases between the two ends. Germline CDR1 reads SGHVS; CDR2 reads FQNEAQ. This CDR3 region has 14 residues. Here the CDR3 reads CASSLGGGSVRAFF. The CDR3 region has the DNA TGTGCCAGCAGCTTAGGAGGGGGAAGCGTGCGAGCTTTCTTT. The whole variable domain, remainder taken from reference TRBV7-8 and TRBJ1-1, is GAGVSQSPRYKVAKRGQDVALRCDPISGHVSLFWYQQALGQGPEFLTYFQNEAQLDKSGLPSDRFFAERPEGSVSTLKIQRTQQEDSAVYLCASSLGGGSVRAFFGQGTRLTVV.

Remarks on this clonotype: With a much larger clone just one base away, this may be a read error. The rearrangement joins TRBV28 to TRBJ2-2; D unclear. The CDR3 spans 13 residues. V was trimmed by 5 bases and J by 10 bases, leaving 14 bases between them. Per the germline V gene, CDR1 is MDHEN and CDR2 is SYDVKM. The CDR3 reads CASSVAYSVELFF. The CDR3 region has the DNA TGTGCCAGCAGTGTAGCCTACTCCGTGGAGCTGTTTTTT.

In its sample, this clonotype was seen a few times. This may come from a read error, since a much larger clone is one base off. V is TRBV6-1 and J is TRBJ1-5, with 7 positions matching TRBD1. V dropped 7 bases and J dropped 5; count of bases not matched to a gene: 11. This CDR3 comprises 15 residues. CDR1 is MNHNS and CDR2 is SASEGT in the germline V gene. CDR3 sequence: CASNGRQGVYQPQHF. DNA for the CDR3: TGTGCCAGCAATGGCAGACAGGGAGTGTATCAGCCCCAGCATTTT.

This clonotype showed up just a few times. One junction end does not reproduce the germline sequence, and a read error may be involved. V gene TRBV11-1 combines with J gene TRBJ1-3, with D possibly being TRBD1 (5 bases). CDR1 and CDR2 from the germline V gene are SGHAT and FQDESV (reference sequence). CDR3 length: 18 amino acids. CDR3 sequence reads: CASSLSDRFLHSGNTIYF. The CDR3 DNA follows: TGTGCCAGCAGCTTATCCGACAGATTCCTTCACTCTGGAAACACTATATATTTT.

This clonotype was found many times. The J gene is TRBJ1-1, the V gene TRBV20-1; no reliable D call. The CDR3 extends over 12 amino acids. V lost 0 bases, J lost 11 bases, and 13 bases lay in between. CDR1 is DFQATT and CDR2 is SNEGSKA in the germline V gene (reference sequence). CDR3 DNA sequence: TGCAGTGCTAGAGATGATACCCAGGCCGCTTTCTTT. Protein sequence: CSARDDTQAAFF.

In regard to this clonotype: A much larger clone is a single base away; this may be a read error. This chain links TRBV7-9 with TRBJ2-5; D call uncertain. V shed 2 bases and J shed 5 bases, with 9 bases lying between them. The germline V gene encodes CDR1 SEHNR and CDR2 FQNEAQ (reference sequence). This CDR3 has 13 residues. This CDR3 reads CASSLNIGETQYF. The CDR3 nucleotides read TGTGCCAGCAGCTTAAACATTGGGGAGACCCAGTACTTC.

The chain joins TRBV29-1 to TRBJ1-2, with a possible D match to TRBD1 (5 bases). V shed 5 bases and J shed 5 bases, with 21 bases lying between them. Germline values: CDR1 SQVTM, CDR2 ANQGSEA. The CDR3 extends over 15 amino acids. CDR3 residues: CSVTKRSWGDYGYTF. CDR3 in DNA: TGCAGCGTTACCAAGCGCTCCTGGGGCGATTATGGCTACACCTTC. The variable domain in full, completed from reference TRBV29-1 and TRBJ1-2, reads SAVISQKPSRDICQRGTSLTIQCQVDSQVTMMFWYRQQPGQSLTLIATANQGSEATYESGFVIDKFPISRPNLTFSTLTVSNMSPEDSSIYLCSVTKRSWGDYGYTFGSGTRLTVV.

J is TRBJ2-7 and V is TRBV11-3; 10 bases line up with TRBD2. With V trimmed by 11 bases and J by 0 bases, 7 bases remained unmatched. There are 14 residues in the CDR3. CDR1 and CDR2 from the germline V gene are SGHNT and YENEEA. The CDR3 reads CACRASGSSYEQYF. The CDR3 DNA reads TGTGCCTGTAGGGCTAGCGGGAGCTCCTACGAGCAGTACTTC.

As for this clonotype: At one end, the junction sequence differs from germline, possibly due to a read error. CDR3 loop: CASSVGGGLAETQYF. For the CDR3, the DNA is TGTGCCAGCAGCGTGGGGGGGGGCCTAGCAGAGACCCAGTACTTC. The gene calls are TRBV4-1 and TRBJ2-5, with TRBD2 as a possible D gene (7 bases). The CDR3 has 15 residues. CDR1 and CDR2 from the germline V gene are MGHRA and YSYEKL.

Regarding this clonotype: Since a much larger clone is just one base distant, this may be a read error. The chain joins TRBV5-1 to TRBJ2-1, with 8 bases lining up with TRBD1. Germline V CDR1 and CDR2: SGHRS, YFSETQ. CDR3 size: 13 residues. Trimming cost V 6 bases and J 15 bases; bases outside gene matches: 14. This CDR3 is CASNLHRQGYLFF. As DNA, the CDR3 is TGCGCCAGCAACCTCCACCGACAGGGGTATCTGTTCTTC.

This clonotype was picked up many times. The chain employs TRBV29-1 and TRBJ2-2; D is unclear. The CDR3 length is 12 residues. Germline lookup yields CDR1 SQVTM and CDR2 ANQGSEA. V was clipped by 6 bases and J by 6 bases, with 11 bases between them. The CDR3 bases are TGCAGCGTCGAAAGGACCCCCGGGGAGCTGTTTTTT. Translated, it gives CSVERTPGELFF.

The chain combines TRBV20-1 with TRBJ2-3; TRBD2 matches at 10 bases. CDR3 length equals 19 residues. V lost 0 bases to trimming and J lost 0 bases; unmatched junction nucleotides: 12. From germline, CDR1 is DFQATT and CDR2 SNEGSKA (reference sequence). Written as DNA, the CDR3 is TGCAGTGCTAGAGATCAGGTCCCTAGCGGGGGATCTAGCACAGATACGCAGTATTTT. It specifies CSARDQVPSGGSSTDTQYF.

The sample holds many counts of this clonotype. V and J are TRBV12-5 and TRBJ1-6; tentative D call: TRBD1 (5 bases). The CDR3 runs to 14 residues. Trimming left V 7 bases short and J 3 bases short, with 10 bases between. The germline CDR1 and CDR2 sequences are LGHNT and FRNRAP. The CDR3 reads CASALGVYNSPLHF. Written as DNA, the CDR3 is TGTGCTAGTGCCTTAGGGGTCTATAATTCACCCCTCCACTTT.

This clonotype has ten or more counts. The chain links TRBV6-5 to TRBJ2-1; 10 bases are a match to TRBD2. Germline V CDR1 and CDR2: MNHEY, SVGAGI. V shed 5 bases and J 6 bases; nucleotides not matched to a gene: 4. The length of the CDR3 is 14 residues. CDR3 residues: CASSNGLAVNEQFF. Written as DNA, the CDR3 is TGTGCCAGCAGTAACGGACTAGCGGTCAATGAGCAGTTCTTC.

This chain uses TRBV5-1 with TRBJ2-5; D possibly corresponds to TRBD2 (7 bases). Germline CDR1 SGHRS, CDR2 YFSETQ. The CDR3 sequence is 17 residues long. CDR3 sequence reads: CTGRPGVREQVQETQYF. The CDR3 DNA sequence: TGCACCGGCAGGCCAGGGGTGCGGGAGCAAGTCCAAGAGACCCAGTACTTC.

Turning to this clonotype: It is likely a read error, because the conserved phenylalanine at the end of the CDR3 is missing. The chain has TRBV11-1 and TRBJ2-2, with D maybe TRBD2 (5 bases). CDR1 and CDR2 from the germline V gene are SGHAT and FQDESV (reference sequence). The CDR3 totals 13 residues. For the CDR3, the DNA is TGTGCCAGCAGCTTTGAAATCACCGGGGAACTGTTTCTT. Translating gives CASSFEITGELFL.

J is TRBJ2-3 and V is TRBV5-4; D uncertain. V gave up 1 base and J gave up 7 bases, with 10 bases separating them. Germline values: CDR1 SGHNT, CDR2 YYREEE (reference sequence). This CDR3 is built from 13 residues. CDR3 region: CASSLLWPYTQYF. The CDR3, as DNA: TGTGCCAGCAGCTTGCTCTGGCCGTATACGCAGTATTTT.

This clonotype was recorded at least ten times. The CDR3, as DNA: TGTGCCAGCACCTCGAACAGGGGTCTAGAAAAACTGTTTTTT. This gives the protein CASTSNRGLEKLFF. The rearrangement links TRBV6-1 to TRBJ1-4; 7 positions match TRBD1. The CDR3 contains 14 residues. The germline CDR1 and CDR2 sequences are MNHNS and SASEGT. With 7 bases clipped from V and 8 bases from J, the junction kept 10 bases outside the gene matches.

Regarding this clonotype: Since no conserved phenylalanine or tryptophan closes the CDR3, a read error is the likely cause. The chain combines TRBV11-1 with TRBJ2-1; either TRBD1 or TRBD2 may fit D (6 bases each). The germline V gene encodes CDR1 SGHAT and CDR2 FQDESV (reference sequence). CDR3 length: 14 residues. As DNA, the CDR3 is TGTGCCGGCAGTTTCATCGGGAGACAGGATGAGCAGTTCTTA. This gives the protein CAGSFIGRQDEQFL.

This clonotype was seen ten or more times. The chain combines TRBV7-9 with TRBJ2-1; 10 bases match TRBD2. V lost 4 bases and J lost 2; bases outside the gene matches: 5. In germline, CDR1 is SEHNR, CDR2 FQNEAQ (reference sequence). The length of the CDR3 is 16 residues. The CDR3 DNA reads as TGTGCCAGCAGCTCTTTACTAGCGGGGACCTACAATGAGCAGTTCTTC. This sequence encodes CASSSLLAGTYNEQFF. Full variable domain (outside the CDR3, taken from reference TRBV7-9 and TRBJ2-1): DTGVSQNPRHKITKRGQNVTFRCDPISEHNRLYWYRQTLGQGPEFLTYFQNEAQLEKSRLLSDRFSAERPKGSFSTLEIQRTEQGDSAMYLCASSSLLAGTYNEQFFGPGTRLTVL.